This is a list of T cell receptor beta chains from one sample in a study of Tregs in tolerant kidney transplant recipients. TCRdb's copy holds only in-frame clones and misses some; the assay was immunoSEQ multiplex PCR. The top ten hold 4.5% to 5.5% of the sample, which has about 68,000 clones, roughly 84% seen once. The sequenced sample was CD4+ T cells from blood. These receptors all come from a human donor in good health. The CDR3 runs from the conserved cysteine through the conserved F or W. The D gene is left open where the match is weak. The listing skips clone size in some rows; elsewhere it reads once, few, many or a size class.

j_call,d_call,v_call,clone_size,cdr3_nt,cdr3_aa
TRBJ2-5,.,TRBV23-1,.,TGCGCCAGCACTAATAGGGGGGGGCTTTGGGAGACCCAGTACTTC,CASTNRGGLWETQYF
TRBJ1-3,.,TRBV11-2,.,TGTGCCAGCAGCTTAAGCAAGCCCGGAAACACCATATATTTT,CASSLSKPGNTIYF
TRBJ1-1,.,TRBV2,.,TGTGCCAGCGCCAAGGACAGACCGAACACTGAAGCTTTCTTT,CASAKDRPNTEAFF
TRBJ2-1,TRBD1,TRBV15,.,TGTGCCACCAGCATCTCACAGGGGGCGCGGAATGAGCAGTTCTTC,CATSISQGARNEQFF
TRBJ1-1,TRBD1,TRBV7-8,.,TGTGCCAGCAGCCAGGACAGGGACACTGAAGCTTTCTTT,CASSQDRDTEAFF
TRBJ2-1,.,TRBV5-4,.,TGTGCCAGCAGCTTGGTTAGCATCGATGAGCAGTTCTTC,CASSLVSIDEQFF
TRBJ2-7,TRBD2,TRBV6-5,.,TGTGCCAGCAGTTATTTACTAGCGGGATTCGAGCAGTACTTC,CASSYLLAGFEQYF
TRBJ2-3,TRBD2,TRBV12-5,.,TGTGCTAGTGGTCGCGGGGGAGCGGGAGATACGCAGTATTTT,CASGRGGAGDTQYF
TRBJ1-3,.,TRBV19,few,TGTGCCAGTAGGTTGGACAGATATTCTGGAAACACCATATATTTT,CASRLDRYSGNTIYF
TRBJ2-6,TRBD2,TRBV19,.,TGTGCCAGTAGTATAGCGGGACTAGCGGGCACTGGGGCCAACGTCCTGACTTTC,CASSIAGLAGTGANVLTF
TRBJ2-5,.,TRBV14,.,TGTGCCAGCAGCCTGGACAGAACACAAGAGACCCAGTACTTC,CASSLDRTQETQYF
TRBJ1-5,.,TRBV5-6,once,TGTGCCAGCAGCTCCTTAAGTATGAATAGCAATCAGCCCCAGCATTTT,CASSSLSMNSNQPQHF
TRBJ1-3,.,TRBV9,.,TGTGCCAGCAGCGTCCTACAGGGAGGGTTCTCTGGAAACACCATATATTTT,CASSVLQGGFSGNTIYF
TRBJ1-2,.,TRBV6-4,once,TGTGCCAGCAGAGGGGGGCACGATGGCTACACCTTC,CASRGGHDGYTF
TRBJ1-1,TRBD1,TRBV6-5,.,TGTGCCAGCAGTTTTGGACAGGGGGCACGGGACACTGAAGCTTTCTTT,CASSFGQGARDTEAFF
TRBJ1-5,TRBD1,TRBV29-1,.,TGCAGCGTGCCCGCGACAGGGGGCGATCAGCCCCAGCATTTT,CSVPATGGDQPQHF
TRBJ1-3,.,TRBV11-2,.,TGTGCCAGCAGGAATCCTACTGTTTTCTCTGGAAACACCATATATTTT,CASRNPTVFSGNTIYF
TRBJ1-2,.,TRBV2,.,TGTGCCAGCAGTGAAGGAGGGTTACTAGGTTATGGCTACACCTTC,CASSEGGLLGYGYTF
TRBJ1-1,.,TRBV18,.,TGTGCCAGCTCACCGGCGAGCTGGTTGGACACTGAAGCTTTCTTT,CASSPASWLDTEAFF
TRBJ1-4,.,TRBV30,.,TGTGCCTGGGGGCCTTCCCGGACAGTCGAAAAACTGTTTTTT,CAWGPSRTVEKLFF
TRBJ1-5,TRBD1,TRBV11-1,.,TGTGCCAGCACCTTACAGGGGGATCAGCCCCAGCATTTT,CASTLQGDQPQHF
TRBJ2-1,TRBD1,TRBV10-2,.,TGCGCCAGCAGTGAGTCGACTTTCCCCGGGACAGGACGCAATGAGCAGTTCTTC,CASSESTFPGTGRNEQFF
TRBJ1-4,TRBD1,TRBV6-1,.,TGTGCCAGCAGACCCAACAGGGGCCGCGATGAAAAACTGTTTTTT,CASRPNRGRDEKLFF
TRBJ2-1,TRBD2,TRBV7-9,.,TGTGCCAGCAGCTCCTGGGAGGGTGAGCAGTTCTTC,CASSSWEGEQFF
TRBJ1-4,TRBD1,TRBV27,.,TGTGCCAGCAGTCTCACATACAGGGGGCGCGGTGAAAAACTGTTTTTT,CASSLTYRGRGEKLFF